These 29 T cell receptor beta chains came from one sample sequenced in a study of blood T cell repertoires in COVID-19. Data came from immunoSEQ multiplex PCR; TCRdb stores just in-frame clones and leaves some out. This sample has 300,000 to 450,000 clones, with about 90% found just once. Sequenced: peripheral blood. These receptor sequences come from a woman aged 55-70 years with COVID-19, enrolled during active disease.

V usage is TRBV3-1 (or the pseudogene TRBV3-2) and J usage is TRBJ2-2; possible D gene TRBD2, 7 bases. The germline V gene encodes CDR1 LGHDT and CDR2 YNNKEL (reference sequence). V lost 1 base and J 2 bases, leaving 17 bases between the germline ends. This CDR3 has 18 amino acids. The CDR3 loop is CASSQGRSGGLNTGELFF. The DNA of the CDR3 is TGTGCCAGCAGCCAAGGGCGTTCCGGGGGGCTAAACACCGGGGAGCTGTTTTTT.

The rearrangement uses TRBV5-1 and TRBJ2-3; maybe TRBD1 (6 bases). V lost 0 bases to trimming and J lost 7 bases, with 9 bases between them. Germline V gene data show CDR1 as SGHRS and CDR2 as YFSETQ. The CDR3 length is 13 residues. The CDR3 is CASSLGQEHTQYF. The CDR3 region has the DNA TGCGCCAGCAGCTTGGGACAGGAGCATACGCAGTATTTT.

V usage is TRBV9 and J usage is TRBJ1-1; no clear D. The CDR3 spans 15 residues. Germline lookup yields CDR1 SGDLS and CDR2 YYNGEE. Trimming took 4 bases from V and 0 from J, leaving 13 bases between them. CDR3 nucleotide sequence: TGTGCCAGCAGCCCCCTTGGGGAGGTGAACACTGAAGCTTTCTTT. Residues: CASSPLGEVNTEAFF.

For the CDR3, the DNA is TGTGCCACCTCGAGGGGGGGGAACACCGGGGAGCTGTTTTTT. It translates to CATSRGGNTGELFF. The chain combines TRBV6-5 with TRBJ2-2, with D possibly matching TRBD2 (7 bases). The V end was cut by 10 bases, the J end by 1 base, with 13 bases between. This CDR3 is 14 amino acids long. Germline assignment: CDR1 MNHEY and CDR2 SVGAGI.

On this clone itself: Additional DNA sequences in this sample encode the identical CDR3. V is TRBV10-3 and J is TRBJ2-7; 7 bases are a match to TRBD1. J was trimmed by 3 bases and V by 4 bases; bases with no gene match: 0. Germline assignment: CDR1 ENHRY and CDR2 SYGVKD. The CDR3 contains 12 residues. The CDR3 here is CAISGQGYEQYF. Here the CDR3 DNA reads TGTGCCATCAGTGGACAGGGCTACGAGCAGTACTTC.

V usage is TRBV6-6 and J usage is TRBJ1-3, with unresolved D. Trimming cost V 6 bases and J 0 bases, with 15 bases left between them. This CDR3 region has 16 residues. In germline, CDR1 is MNHNY, CDR2 SVGAGI (reference sequence). CDR3 in DNA: TGTGCCAGCAGCCCCCCGACGGGTAGCTCTGGAAACACCATATATTTT. Its protein is CASSPPTGSSGNTIYF.

The gene calls are TRBV3-1 (or the pseudogene TRBV3-2) and TRBJ1-2; D not resolved. V lost 1 base, J lost 8 bases, and 8 bases lay in between. This CDR3 has 12 residues. The germline V gene has CDR1 LGHDT and CDR2 YNNKEL (reference sequence). The CDR3: CASSQVYTGYTF. In nucleotides, the CDR3 is TGTGCCAGCAGCCAAGTGTATACAGGCTACACCTTC.

The genes are TRBV29-1 and TRBJ1-1; 7 nucleotides agree with TRBD1. V shed 7 bases, J shed 6 bases, and the junction held 8 bases outside the gene matches. The CDR3 is 12 amino acids. Per the germline V gene, CDR1 is SQVTM and CDR2 is ANQGSEA. CDR3 bases: TGCAGCGCGCGACAGGGACCCGCTGAAGCTTTCTTT. Translated, it gives CSARQGPAEAFF.

This clone occurred once. This chain uses TRBV6-4 with TRBJ2-7; possibly TRBD1 for D (6 bases). The germline gives CDR1 MRHNA, CDR2 SNTAGT. The CDR3 consists of 13 residues. Trimming stripped 5 bases from V and 6 bases from J, with 14 bases between. In nucleotides, the CDR3 is TGTGCCAGCAGTTTGAGGGGCAGGGGCGAGCAGTACTTC. Protein sequence: CASSLRGRGEQYF.

The chain uses TRBV10-1 and TRBJ1-3; D is possibly TRBD1 (6 bases). Per germline, CDR1 WNHNN and CDR2 SYGVQD (reference sequence). V gave up 5 bases and J gave up 0 bases, with 11 bases separating them. The CDR3 spans 15 residues. This CDR3 is CASSLGQSSGNTIYF. In nucleotides, the CDR3 is TGCGCCAGCAGTCTTGGACAGAGCTCTGGAAACACCATATATTTT.

The V call is TRBV7-2, the J call TRBJ1-6; no clear D gene. The CDR3 covers 15 residues. Trimming cost V 1 base and J 5 bases, with 9 bases left between them. Germline V gene sequence: CDR1 SGHTA, CDR2 FQGNSA. The CDR3 is CASSLENSNNSPLHF. In nucleotides, the CDR3 is TGTGCCAGCAGCTTAGAAAACAGCAATAATTCACCCCTCCACTTT.

The chain recombines TRBV13 with TRBJ2-5; D is unresolved. CDR3 length: 13 residues. Trimming took off 1 base at V and 5 bases at J, with 8 bases between the two ends. Per the germline V gene, CDR1 is PRHDT and CDR2 is FYEKMQ (reference sequence). DNA for the CDR3: TGTGCCAGCAGCTTAGATACGGGTGAGACCCAGTACTTC. This encodes CASSLDTGETQYF. Filled out from reference TRBV13 and TRBJ2-5, the complete variable domain reads AAGVIQSPRHLIKEKRETATLKCYPIPRHDTVYWYQQGPGQDPQFLISFYEKMQSDKGSIPDRFSAQQFSDYHSELNMSSLELGDSALYFCASSLDTGETQYFGPGTRLLVL.

The CDR3 here is CASSPLRLLAGGTYEQYF. The DNA of the CDR3 is TGTGCCAGCTCACCACTCAGGCTGCTAGCGGGGGGGACCTACGAGCAGTACTTC. The J gene is TRBJ2-7, the V gene TRBV18; 12 nucleotides match TRBD2. This CDR3 is built from 18 residues. Trimming took 1 base from V and 2 from J; bases not matched to a gene: 9. Looked up from germline, CDR1 is KGHSH and CDR2 is LQKENI.

The genes are TRBV7-3 and TRBJ1-1; D is ambiguous. Germline CDR1 is SGHTA and CDR2 is FQGTGA. This CDR3 spans 13 amino acids. The V end lost 1 base, the J end lost 8 bases, and 11 bases lay between the germline ends. CDR3 residues: CASSLIPTSEAFF. The DNA of the CDR3 is TGTGCCAGCAGCTTAATTCCAACTTCCGAAGCTTTCTTT.

The V gene is TRBV12-3 or TRBV12-4, the J gene TRBJ1-1, with unresolved D. This CDR3 has 13 residues. The V and J ends lost 10 bases and 1 base respectively, with 13 bases between them. This CDR3 reads CATRNGENTEAFF. The DNA of the CDR3 is TGTGCCACCAGGAACGGGGAGAACACTGAAGCTTTCTTT.

The DNA of the CDR3 is TGTGCCAGTAGCACTACCGGGGGGCCAGGAAACACCATATATTTT. This encodes CASSTTGGPGNTIYF. The chain has TRBV19 and TRBJ1-3, with D perhaps matching TRBD1 (6 bases). Looked up from germline, CDR1 is LNHDA and CDR2 is SQIVND (reference sequence). The CDR3 is 15 residues long. V was shortened by 6 bases and J by 4 bases, with 16 bases between the two germline ends.

This chain connects TRBV5-1 to TRBJ1-1, with TRBD1 identical over 8 bases. The junction had 4 bases not matched to a gene; V was cut back by 4 bases and J by 2 bases. The CDR3 loop spans 14 amino acids. Germline lookup yields CDR1 SGHRS and CDR2 YFSETQ. The CDR3 DNA follows: TGCGCCAGCAGCCAGACAGGGGCCAACACTGAAGCTTTCTTT. It encodes CASSQTGANTEAFF.

V usage is TRBV11-2 and J usage is TRBJ2-2; D gene ambiguous. This CDR3 has 14 residues. In germline, CDR1 is SGHAT, CDR2 FQNNGV. Trimming removed 4 bases from V and 2 bases from J, with 8 bases in between. CDR3 amino acids: CASSSLRNTGELFF. The CDR3 bases are TGTGCCAGCAGCTCCCTTAGAAACACCGGGGAGCTGTTTTTT.

The rearrangement joins TRBV30 to TRBJ2-5; 7 nucleotides line up with TRBD2. The CDR3 loop spans 13 amino acids. J was trimmed by 6 bases and V by 0 bases; bases with no gene match: 4. Germline V CDR1 and CDR2: GTSNPN, SVGIG (reference sequence). The CDR3 reads CAWSVRGVKTQYF. The CDR3 coding sequence is TGTGCCTGGAGTGTCCGGGGGGTAAAGACCCAGTACTTC.

This chain links TRBV5-3 with TRBJ2-7; possible D gene TRBD1, 6 bases. TRBV5-3 is flagged as an ORF with uncertain function. V lost 4 bases and J lost 5, with 13 bases in between. This CDR3 is 13 amino acids long. CDR3 in DNA: TGTGCCAGAAGCGGGACACTGGGAAACGAGCAGTACTTC. Amino acids: CARSGTLGNEQYF.

In this sample, this clone turned up once. Other nucleotide sequences from this sample produce the same CDR3. V usage is TRBV5-1 and J usage is TRBJ2-5; TRBD1 matches 7 bases. CDR1 and CDR2 (germline): SGHRS, YFSETQ. The CDR3 spans 13 residues. J lost 5 bases, V lost 2 bases, and 3 bases had no gene match. CDR3: CASSLQGRETQYF. The CDR3 DNA reads TGCGCCAGCAGCTTACAGGGGCGGGAGACCCAGTACTTC.

This chain uses TRBV6-5 with TRBJ2-2, with a possible D match to TRBD1 (5 bases). Germline values: CDR1 MNHEY, CDR2 SVGAGI. The CDR3 runs to 15 residues. The V end lost 4 bases, the J end lost 4 bases, and 13 bases lay between the germline ends. CDR3 protein: CASSSYTRGTGELFF. For the CDR3, the DNA is TGTGCCAGCAGTTCATACACAAGGGGCACCGGGGAGCTGTTTTTT.

V usage is TRBV12-3 or TRBV12-4 and J usage is TRBJ2-1; maybe TRBD2 (6 bases). The CDR3 length is 13 residues. Trimming took off 5 bases at V and 4 bases at J, with 9 bases between the two ends. For the CDR3, the DNA is TGTGCCAGCAGTCGGGACTCTTACAATGAGCAGTTCTTC. This codes for CASSRDSYNEQFF.

The rearrangement uses TRBV5-4 and TRBJ1-2; 7 nucleotides line up with TRBD1. Germline V gene data show CDR1 as SGHNT and CDR2 as YYREEE (reference sequence). Unmatched junction bases numbered 10, after V lost 4 bases and J lost 4 bases. The length of the CDR3 is 15 residues. The DNA for the CDR3 is TGTGCCAGCAGCCCACAGACAGGGTTCAGCTATGGCTACACCTTC. This translates into CASSPQTGFSYGYTF. Full variable domain (missing parts from reference TRBV5-4 and TRBJ1-2): ETGVTQSPTHLIKTRGQQVTLRCSSQSGHNTVSWYQQALGQGPQFIFQYYREEENGRGNFPPRFSGLQFPNYSSELNVNALELDDSALYLCASSPQTGFSYGYTFGSGTRLTVV.

The V gene is TRBV7-9, the J gene TRBJ1-1, with D possibly TRBD1 on 6 matching bases. Germline CDR1 and CDR2: SEHNR and FQNEAQ (reference sequence). Trimming left V 5 bases short and J 0 bases short, with 13 bases between. This CDR3 is built from 15 residues. For the CDR3, the DNA is TGTGCCAGCAGCGACCGGGGGGCCTTGAACACTGAAGCTTTCTTT. Its translation: CASSDRGALNTEAFF.

This clone was seen once. This chain joins TRBV6-5 and TRBJ1-1, with 9 bases matching TRBD1. The germline V gene encodes CDR1 MNHEY and CDR2 SVGAGI. V lost 9 bases and J lost 4; bases outside the gene matches: 6. CDR3 length: 13 residues. The CDR3 sequence: CASRDRVATEAFF. The CDR3 region has the DNA TGTGCCAGTAGGGACAGGGTGGCCACTGAAGCTTTCTTT.

The J gene is TRBJ2-7, the V gene TRBV20-1, with D unclear. Looked up from germline, CDR1 is DFQATT and CDR2 is SNEGSKA (reference sequence). The CDR3 has 11 amino acids. Trimming stripped 8 bases from V and 7 bases from J, with 15 bases between. The CDR3 nucleotides are TGCAGTCCCGTCAGAAGTTGGGAGCAGTACTTC. Its translation: CSPVRSWEQYF.

The chain joins TRBV14 to TRBJ1-2; D unclear. Germline CDR1 SGHDN, CDR2 FVKESK. V was shortened by 4 bases and J by 4 bases, with 10 bases between the two germline ends. This CDR3 is built from 13 residues. The CDR3 sequence is CASSPGYRYGYTF. In DNA, the CDR3 is TGTGCCAGCAGCCCGGGTTATCGCTATGGCTACACCTTC.

The V and J genes are TRBV5-6 and TRBJ1-1; TRBD1 is a possible D gene (5 bases). V was trimmed by 0 bases and J by 1 base, leaving 7 bases between them. The germline gives CDR1 SGHDT, CDR2 YYEEEE. The CDR3 consists of 14 residues. The CDR3 loop reads CASSLDGGNTEAFF. CDR3 nucleotides: TGTGCCAGCAGCTTGGACGGGGGGAACACTGAAGCTTTCTTT.